The rows below give T cell receptor beta chains drawn from one sample of a study of vaccination and CD4 T cells after COVID-19. TCRdb fed the PCR reads into MiXCR, producing one record per CDR3 protein. The sample has about 18,000 distinct CDR3 sequences; around two thirds are singletons. No antigen has been identified for these receptors. The sample taken for sequencing was CD4+ T cells from blood, cultured in vitro. All receptors come from a human donor who had recovered from COVID-19. Both conserved end residues are part of each CDR3. Fields, in order: D gene, J gene, V gene, clone size, CDR3 DNA, CDR3 protein. The D gene is left open where the match is weak. For some rows the clone size is stated as once, few or many, or as a class when expanded; others skip it.

D gene: TRBD2; J gene: TRBJ2-5; V gene: TRBV30; clone size: -; CDR3 DNA: TGTGCCTGGAGTGTACGACCGGGGGGGTCGGAGACCCAGTACTTC; CDR3 protein: CAWSVRPGGSETQYF
D gene: -; J gene: TRBJ1-1; V gene: TRBV15; clone size: -; CDR3 DNA: TGTGCCACCAGCAGAGCGGTAAGGGGGGCTTTCTTT; CDR3 protein: CATSRAVRGAFF
D gene: TRBD2; J gene: TRBJ2-1; V gene: TRBV11-2; clone size: -; CDR3 DNA: TGTGCCAGCAGCCTTAGAGCTAGCGGGTTCGAGCAGTTCTTC; CDR3 protein: CASSLRASGFEQFF
D gene: -; J gene: TRBJ2-1; V gene: TRBV7-2; clone size: -; CDR3 DNA: TGTGCCAGCAGCTTAGCTCAGCAGTCCTACAATGAGCAGTTCTTC; CDR3 protein: CASSLAQQSYNEQFF
D gene: -; J gene: TRBJ2-7; V gene: TRBV20-1; clone size: -; CDR3 DNA: TGCAGTGCGCCGCGACAGGCGACTACCTACGAGCAGTACTTC; CDR3 protein: CSAPRQATTYEQYF
D gene: -; J gene: TRBJ1-5; V gene: TRBV12-3/TRBV12-4; clone size: -; CDR3 DNA: TGTGCCAGCAGCTCCGTGGGGCGGGGCAATCAGCCCCAGCATTTT; CDR3 protein: CASSSVGRGNQPQHF
D gene: -; J gene: TRBJ2-3; V gene: TRBV20-1; clone size: -; CDR3 DNA: TGCAGTGCCATAGACTACACAGATACGCAGTATTTT; CDR3 protein: CSAIDYTDTQYF
D gene: -; J gene: TRBJ2-3; V gene: TRBV28; clone size: -; CDR3 DNA: TGTGCCAGCACCCCACTGCCCTACGGGAGGCAGTATTTT; CDR3 protein: CASTPLPYGRQYF
D gene: -; J gene: TRBJ1-5; V gene: TRBV20-1; clone size: few; CDR3 DNA: TGCAGTGCTCCCGACAAGGAGGGCCAGCCCCAGCATTTT; CDR3 protein: CSAPDKEGQPQHF
D gene: TRBD1; J gene: TRBJ1-2; V gene: TRBV6-1; clone size: few; CDR3 DNA: TGTGCCAGCAGTGACCCCGGGACAGGGGGAGACTACTATGGCTACACCTTC; CDR3 protein: CASSDPGTGGDYYGYTF
D gene: -; J gene: TRBJ1-5; V gene: TRBV7-2; clone size: few; CDR3 DNA: TGTGCCAGCAGCTCCGCCGGCAGGTACCAGCCCCAGCATTTT; CDR3 protein: CASSSAGRYQPQHF
D gene: TRBD1; J gene: TRBJ2-5; V gene: TRBV5-1; clone size: few; CDR3 DNA: TGCGCCAGCAGCTTACCGGGACAGCAAGAGACCCAGTACTTC; CDR3 protein: CASSLPGQQETQYF
D gene: TRBD1; J gene: TRBJ2-7; V gene: TRBV11-2; clone size: -; CDR3 DNA: TGTGCCAGCAGCTTATCACAGGGGTTTCGCGAGCAGTACTTC; CDR3 protein: CASSLSQGFREQYF
D gene: -; J gene: TRBJ2-1; V gene: TRBV6-1; clone size: large; CDR3 DNA: TGTGCCAGCACCCCACCAGCTGGACCCTACAATGAGCAGTTCTTC; CDR3 protein: CASTPPAGPYNEQFF
D gene: -; J gene: TRBJ1-1; V gene: TRBV6-2/TRBV6-3; clone size: -; CDR3 DNA: TGTGCCAGCACCCGGGGCCACATGAACACTGAAGCTTTCTTT; CDR3 protein: CASTRGHMNTEAFF
D gene: -; J gene: TRBJ2-2; V gene: TRBV24-1; clone size: -; CDR3 DNA: TGTGCCACCAGTGGTGGGGTCCCTAACACCGGGGAGCTGTTTTTT; CDR3 protein: CATSGGVPNTGELFF
D gene: TRBD2; J gene: TRBJ2-3; V gene: TRBV4-1; clone size: -; CDR3 DNA: TGCGCCAGCAGCGCTCCGGGACTAGCGGGCAAGCCTAGCACAGATACGCAGTATTTT; CDR3 protein: CASSAPGLAGKPSTDTQYF
D gene: TRBD1; J gene: TRBJ2-7; V gene: TRBV11-3; clone size: -; CDR3 DNA: TGTGCCAGCAGCCCCAGGACAGGGGGCGGCGAGCAGTACTTC; CDR3 protein: CASSPRTGGGEQYF
D gene: -; J gene: TRBJ2-3; V gene: TRBV5-1; clone size: -; CDR3 DNA: TGCGCCAGCAGCTCGTCAAATGGACGGGTGCCTGCTGGAGATACGCAGTATTTT; CDR3 protein: CASSSSNGRVPAGDTQYF
D gene: -; J gene: TRBJ1-2; V gene: TRBV20-1; clone size: -; CDR3 DNA: TGCAGTGCCGCTCCCGGGACGGTAAACTATGGCTACACCTTC; CDR3 protein: CSAAPGTVNYGYTF
D gene: TRBD1; J gene: TRBJ2-2; V gene: TRBV24-1; clone size: -; CDR3 DNA: TGTGCCACCAGTGACCCGACCGGGACAGGGATTGACACCGGGGAGCTGTTTTTT; CDR3 protein: CATSDPTGTGIDTGELFF
D gene: -; J gene: TRBJ1-1; V gene: TRBV2; clone size: few; CDR3 DNA: TGTGCCAGCAGTGAATCTGGAAGTGCTTTCTTT; CDR3 protein: CASSESGSAFF
D gene: -; J gene: TRBJ1-6; V gene: TRBV7-3; clone size: -; CDR3 DNA: TGTGCCAGCAGCTTATGGGGGCCCGGAACCGGGTCACCCCTCCACTTT; CDR3 protein: CASSLWGPGTGSPLHF
D gene: TRBD2; J gene: TRBJ2-3; V gene: TRBV15; clone size: -; CDR3 DNA: TGTGCCACCAGCAGAGAAGTAGCGGGAGGAGGGGCAGATACGCAGTATTTT; CDR3 protein: CATSREVAGGGADTQYF
D gene: -; J gene: TRBJ2-2; V gene: TRBV12-3/TRBV12-4; clone size: few; CDR3 DNA: TGTGCCAGCAGTTTGTCAGGGGGGGAGCTGTTTTTT; CDR3 protein: CASSLSGGELFF
D gene: TRBD2; J gene: TRBJ2-7; V gene: TRBV29-1; clone size: -; CDR3 DNA: TGCAGCGTTGCGGGAGGGTCTAGCGAGCAGTACTTC; CDR3 protein: CSVAGGSSEQYF
D gene: -; J gene: TRBJ1-1; V gene: TRBV27; clone size: -; CDR3 DNA: TGTGCCAGCGGCAAGGGGCCTCGCCCGACAGAGACTGAAGCTTTCTTT; CDR3 protein: CASGKGPRPTETEAFF
D gene: -; J gene: TRBJ1-2; V gene: TRBV6-2/TRBV6-3; clone size: -; CDR3 DNA: TGTGCCAGCAGTTACGCCGGACGGGGGTATGGCTACACCTTC; CDR3 protein: CASSYAGRGYGYTF
D gene: -; J gene: TRBJ2-2; V gene: TRBV7-3; clone size: once; CDR3 DNA: TGTGCCAGCAGCTTATCGGTACCCGGGGAGCTGTTTTTT; CDR3 protein: CASSLSVPGELFF
D gene: TRBD2; J gene: TRBJ2-5; V gene: TRBV7-2; clone size: -; CDR3 DNA: TGTGCCAGCACCAAGCGGGGGTCAGAGACCCAGTACTTC; CDR3 protein: CASTKRGSETQYF
D gene: -; J gene: TRBJ1-1; V gene: TRBV25-1; clone size: -; CDR3 DNA: TGTGCCAGCAGTTTCCGGACGGCGATGAACACTGAAGCTTTCTTT; CDR3 protein: CASSFRTAMNTEAFF
D gene: -; J gene: TRBJ1-5; V gene: TRBV27; clone size: medium-sized; CDR3 DNA: TGTGCCAGCAGTCGACGCGGGGATCGGACCTCAAAATCGGAGCCCCAGCATTTT; CDR3 protein: CASSRRGDRTSKSEPQHF
D gene: -; J gene: TRBJ1-1; V gene: TRBV28; clone size: -; CDR3 DNA: TGTGCCAGCAGTTTAGGCGGGGGGCTAAACACTGAAGCTTTCTTT; CDR3 protein: CASSLGGGLNTEAFF
D gene: -; J gene: TRBJ2-4; V gene: TRBV7-9; clone size: -; CDR3 DNA: TGTGCCAGCAGCTCAACCGGCGGATTCCTAGCCAAAAACATTCAGTACTTC; CDR3 protein: CASSSTGGFLAKNIQYF
D gene: TRBD1; J gene: TRBJ1-1; V gene: TRBV7-9; clone size: -; CDR3 DNA: TGTGCCAGCAGCTTATTGGGACAGGTGAACACTGAAGCTTTCTTT; CDR3 protein: CASSLLGQVNTEAFF
D gene: -; J gene: TRBJ1-1; V gene: TRBV21-1; clone size: once; CDR3 DNA: TGTGCCAGCAGCAAACTTGGACAGGTGAGGACTGAAGCTTTCTTT; CDR3 protein: CASSKLGQVRTEAFF
D gene: -; J gene: TRBJ1-4; V gene: TRBV20-1; clone size: few; CDR3 DNA: TGCAGTGCTAGTAAAGGGTCGACTGAAAAACTGTTTTTT; CDR3 protein: CSASKGSTEKLFF
D gene: -; J gene: TRBJ1-5; V gene: TRBV6-2/TRBV6-3; clone size: few; CDR3 DNA: TGTGCCAGCAGGTCGACAGGCAATCAGCCCCAGCATTTT; CDR3 protein: CASRSTGNQPQHF
D gene: -; J gene: TRBJ2-2; V gene: TRBV27; clone size: -; CDR3 DNA: TGTGCCAGCAGTTTGTGGGGGGCCGGGAACACCGGGGAGCTGTTTTTT; CDR3 protein: CASSLWGAGNTGELFF
D gene: -; J gene: TRBJ2-7; V gene: TRBV20-1; clone size: -; CDR3 DNA: TGCAGTGCTAGGTCCCGACGGAACTCCTACGAGCAGTACTTC; CDR3 protein: CSARSRRNSYEQYF
D gene: -; J gene: TRBJ1-2; V gene: TRBV7-2; clone size: -; CDR3 DNA: TGTGCCAGCAGCTTAGATGCTATCGGGAGGGGCTACACCTTC; CDR3 protein: CASSLDAIGRGYTF
D gene: TRBD1; J gene: TRBJ1-6; V gene: TRBV6-1; clone size: -; CDR3 DNA: TGTGCCAGCTCTCGGGCAGGGGGGAATTCACCCCTCCACTTT; CDR3 protein: CASSRAGGNSPLHF
D gene: -; J gene: TRBJ1-1; V gene: TRBV6-5; clone size: -; CDR3 DNA: TGTGCCAGCAGTTACCCTCCTACCGGGACCCAGAACACTGAAGCTTTCTTT; CDR3 protein: CASSYPPTGTQNTEAFF
D gene: -; J gene: TRBJ1-1; V gene: TRBV5-1; clone size: -; CDR3 DNA: TGCGCCAGCAGCTACTTGACAAGGAACACTGAAGCTTTCTTT; CDR3 protein: CASSYLTRNTEAFF
D gene: -; J gene: TRBJ2-1; V gene: TRBV20-1; clone size: -; CDR3 DNA: TGCAGTGCTAGTCCGCAGATTGGTGAGCAGTTCTTC; CDR3 protein: CSASPQIGEQFF
D gene: -; J gene: TRBJ1-5; V gene: TRBV2; clone size: -; CDR3 DNA: TGTGCCAGCACGGACTCCAATCAGCCCCAGCATTTT; CDR3 protein: CASTDSNQPQHF
D gene: -; J gene: TRBJ1-1; V gene: TRBV21-1; clone size: -; CDR3 DNA: TGTGCCAGCAGCAAAGCGCATAGACAAGGACTTGAGAGCTTAAACACTGAAGCTTTCTTT; CDR3 protein: CASSKAHRQGLESLNTEAFF
D gene: -; J gene: TRBJ1-3; V gene: TRBV20-1; clone size: once; CDR3 DNA: TGCAGTGCTAGAGTAAGAAACACCATATATTTT; CDR3 protein: CSARVRNTIYF
D gene: -; J gene: TRBJ2-3; V gene: TRBV27; clone size: -; CDR3 DNA: TGTGCCAGCAGCCCTCCGGATACGCAGTATTTT; CDR3 protein: CASSPPDTQYF
D gene: TRBD1; J gene: TRBJ2-2; V gene: TRBV7-2; clone size: -; CDR3 DNA: TGTGCCAGCAGCGCCCAGGGACAGGGTTTGTCCGGGGAGCTGTTTTTT; CDR3 protein: CASSAQGQGLSGELFF
D gene: -; J gene: TRBJ1-1; V gene: TRBV6-1; clone size: -; CDR3 DNA: TGTGCCAGCAGTACGGACACTGAAGCTTTCTTT; CDR3 protein: CASSTDTEAFF
D gene: -; J gene: TRBJ2-1; V gene: TRBV7-2; clone size: -; CDR3 DNA: TGTGCCAGCAGCTCTCCACCGGGACAGCAGTTCTTC; CDR3 protein: CASSSPPGQQFF
D gene: TRBD1; J gene: TRBJ1-4; V gene: TRBV6-5; clone size: -; CDR3 DNA: TGTGCCAGCAGTTACACGGGACAGGGAACGGGAAAACTGTTTTTT; CDR3 protein: CASSYTGQGTGKLFF
D gene: -; J gene: TRBJ1-6; V gene: TRBV19; clone size: -; CDR3 DNA: TGTGCCAGCAACGTAATCAGGATTAATTCACCCCTCCACTTT; CDR3 protein: CASNVIRINSPLHF
D gene: -; J gene: TRBJ1-2; V gene: TRBV18; clone size: -; CDR3 DNA: TGTGCCAGCTCACCAAATGGAGGGGATGGCTACACCTTC; CDR3 protein: CASSPNGGDGYTF
D gene: -; J gene: TRBJ2-5; V gene: TRBV7-7; clone size: -; CDR3 DNA: TGTGCCAGCAGCTACCGAGGCGGTCAAGAGACCCAGTACTTC; CDR3 protein: CASSYRGGQETQYF
D gene: -; J gene: TRBJ2-5; V gene: TRBV20-1; clone size: -; CDR3 DNA: TGCAGTGCTAGAGATTCAAGCCAAACCCAAGAGACCCAGTACTTC; CDR3 protein: CSARDSSQTQETQYF
D gene: -; J gene: TRBJ1-2; V gene: TRBV19; clone size: -; CDR3 DNA: TGTGCCAGCAGGTCAGGGATTGGTCTTGGCTACACCTTC; CDR3 protein: CASRSGIGLGYTF
D gene: TRBD1; J gene: TRBJ1-3; V gene: TRBV7-2; clone size: -; CDR3 DNA: TGTGCCAGCAGCTCGACCGGGACAGGGATAAACACCATATATTTT; CDR3 protein: CASSSTGTGINTIYF